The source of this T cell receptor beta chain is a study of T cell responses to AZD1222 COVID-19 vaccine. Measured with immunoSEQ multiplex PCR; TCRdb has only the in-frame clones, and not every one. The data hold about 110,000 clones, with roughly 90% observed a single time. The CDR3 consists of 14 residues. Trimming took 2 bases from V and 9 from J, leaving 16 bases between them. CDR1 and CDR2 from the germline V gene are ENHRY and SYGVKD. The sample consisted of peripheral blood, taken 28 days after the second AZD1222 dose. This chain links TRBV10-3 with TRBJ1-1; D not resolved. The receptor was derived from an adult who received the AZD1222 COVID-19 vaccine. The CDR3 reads CAISEPGIDGKAFF. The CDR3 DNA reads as TGTGCCATCAGTGAGCCCGGAATTGACGGGAAAGCTTTCTTT.